Following are 5 T cell receptor beta chains from one sample sequenced in a study of naive and memory T cell subsets. Two oligonucleotides, mixed equimolar, formed the beta constant-region primer covering TRBC1 and TRBC2. Ligated cDNA was amplified by four rounds of PCR with nested alpha and beta constant-region primers and SP2. MiXCR, applied by TCRdb to the UMI-ligation and nested PCR reads, yields one record per CDR3 protein. The sample has 4,000 to 4,500 distinct CDR3 sequences, around 5% seen once; the top ten hold approximately 24%. Sample: effector memory CD8+ T cells from blood. Subset here: effector memory, CD45RA- CD27-. The receptors were gathered from a human donor in good health.

This clonotype is categorized as large (0.1 to 1%). The chain links TRBV6-5 to TRBJ2-2, with 9 bases aligning to TRBD2. V gave up 3 bases and J gave up 4 bases; unmatched junction bases: 9. The length of the CDR3 is 17 residues. Germline CDR1 reads MNHEY; CDR2 reads SVGAGI. CDR3 nucleotides: TGTGCCAGCAGTTATGGAACTAGCGGGTTACTCACCGGGGAGCTGTTTTTT. This gives the protein CASSYGTSGLLTGELFF.

In this sample, this clonotype turned up many times. In DNA, the CDR3 is TGTGCCAGCAGCCACCTAGCCGGGGAGCTGTTTTTT. Translated: CASSHLAGELFF. The chain carries TRBV3-2 and TRBJ2-2. TRBV3-2 is a listed pseudogene. The CDR3 sequence is 12 residues long.

This clonotype appeared a few times. The chain carries TRBV30 and TRBJ1-1, with D uncertain. V lost 2 bases and J 8 bases, leaving 9 bases between the germline ends. Germline CDR1 and CDR2: GTSNPN and SVGIG (reference sequence). The CDR3 is 11 amino acids. The CDR3 loop is CAWSLSDEAFF. CDR3 nucleotide sequence: TGTGCCTGGAGTTTGTCAGACGAAGCTTTCTTT.

In its sample, this clonotype ranks as medium-sized. The chain carries TRBV4-1 and TRBJ1-1, with D unclear. The length of the CDR3 is 13 residues. The germline CDR1 and CDR2 sequences are MGHRA and YSYEKL. Between the trimmed V and J ends, which lost 0 bases and 5 bases, there was a span of 7 bases. The CDR3 nucleotides are TGCGCCAGCAGCCAAGAAAGATGGACTGAAGCTTTCTTT. Protein product: CASSQERWTEAFF.

This clonotype showed up many times. The chain uses TRBV12-3 or TRBV12-4 and TRBJ2-7, with 8 bases matching TRBD1. The CDR3 spans 14 residues. J lost 3 bases, V lost 5 bases, and 6 bases had no gene match. CDR3 bases: TGTGCCAGCAGTCTCGGGACAGGCTTCTACGAGCAGTACTTC. Protein sequence: CASSLGTGFYEQYF.